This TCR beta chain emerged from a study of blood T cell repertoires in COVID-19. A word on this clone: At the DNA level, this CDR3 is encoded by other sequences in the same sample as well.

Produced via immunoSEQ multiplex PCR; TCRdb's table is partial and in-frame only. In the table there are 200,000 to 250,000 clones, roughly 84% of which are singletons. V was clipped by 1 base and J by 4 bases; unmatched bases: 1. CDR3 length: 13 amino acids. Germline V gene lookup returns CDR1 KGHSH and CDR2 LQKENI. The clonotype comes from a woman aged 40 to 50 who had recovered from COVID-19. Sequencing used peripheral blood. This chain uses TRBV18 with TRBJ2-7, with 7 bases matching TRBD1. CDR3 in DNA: TGTGCCAGCTCACCACAGGGGGCTTACGAGCAGTACTTC. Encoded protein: CASSPQGAYEQYF.